These T cell receptor beta chains were read from a single sample in a study of cytomegalovirus exposure and HLA in healthy donors. Method: immunoSEQ multiplex PCR; TCRdb's copy keeps in-frame clones and lacks some. The data show 80,000 to 100,000 clones, approximately 84% seen once. The sequenced sample consisted of PBMCs. These TCRs come from a man aged 18 to 29 in good health and CMV-seropositive. Each CDR3 is given with its conserved first and last residue. The D gene is left open where the match is weak. Clone size is not always given. Where it is, it says once, few, many or a class for expanded clones.

V gene	clone size	J gene	D gene	CDR3 DNA	CDR3 protein
TRBV4-3	-	TRBJ2-7	TRBD2	TGCGCCAGCAGCCAAGATGGAGCGGGAACCTACGAGCAGTACTTC	CASSQDGAGTYEQYF
TRBV18	-	TRBJ1-3	TRBD1	TGTGCCAGCTCACTGGGACAGGGGAAATCCTCTGGAAACACCATATATTTT	CASSLGQGKSSGNTIYF
TRBV20-1	-	TRBJ1-2	TRBD1	TGCAGTGCTAGGATGGGACAGGGGAATACCTTC	CSARMGQGNTF
TRBV7-9	few	TRBJ2-5	-	TGTGCCAGCAGCCTATCGGTCCCAGAGACCCAGTACTTC	CASSLSVPETQYF
TRBV7-2	once	TRBJ2-7	-	TGTGCCAGCAGCTTAGCGGGCAGTTCATACTCCTACGAGCAGTACTTC	CASSLAGSSYSYEQYF
TRBV9	few	TRBJ2-5	TRBD2	TGTGCCAGCAGCATGGGACTAGCGAAAGAGACCCAGTACTTC	CASSMGLAKETQYF
TRBV19	-	TRBJ2-7	TRBD1	TGTGCCAGTAGTAGCAACAACAGGGGAGCCTACGAGCAGTACTTC	CASSSNNRGAYEQYF
TRBV9	-	TRBJ2-1	TRBD2	TGTGCCAGCAGCGTAGGGGGGGGGTTGAATGAGCAGTTCTTC	CASSVGGGLNEQFF
TRBV18	-	TRBJ2-3	TRBD2	TGTGCCAGCTCGTGGACGGGGGGGCGCACAGATACGCAGTATTTT	CASSWTGGRTDTQYF
TRBV4-3	-	TRBJ1-4	-	TGCGCCAGCAGCCCGACGGGAACGGCTAATGAAAAACTGTTTTTT	CASSPTGTANEKLFF
TRBV5-1	-	TRBJ1-3	-	TGCGCCAGCAGCTTGGACGGATTAACTGGGCTATATGTTGGAAACACCATATATTTT	CASSLDGLTGLYVGNTIYF
TRBV19	-	TRBJ2-7	TRBD2	TGTGCCAGTAGTACCGGGACTAGCGGACCACCCTACGAGCAGTACTTC	CASSTGTSGPPYEQYF
TRBV4-1	-	TRBJ1-2	TRBD1	TGCGCCAGCAGCCAAGATATAGGTGGTCGGACAGGGTATGGCTACACCTTC	CASSQDIGGRTGYGYTF
TRBV5-4	-	TRBJ2-7	TRBD1	TGTGCCAGCAGCTTGGGGTTGGACAGGGCCCTAGACGAGCAGTACTTC	CASSLGLDRALDEQYF
TRBV4-2	-	TRBJ2-1	TRBD1	TGTGCCAGCAGCCAGGCCGGGACAGGACCCTACAATGAGCAGTTCTTC	CASSQAGTGPYNEQFF
TRBV27	once	TRBJ2-1	-	TGTGCCAGCAGTCTCGGCGGCACCTACAATGAGCAGTTCTTC	CASSLGGTYNEQFF
TRBV28	-	TRBJ1-2	-	TGTGCCAGCAGTTTACGGGTGGACTATGGCTACACCTTC	CASSLRVDYGYTF
TRBV2	many	TRBJ2-2	TRBD2	TGTGCCAGCATAGCGGGGGGGTACACCGGGGAGCTGTTTTTT	CASIAGGYTGELFF
TRBV29-1	-	TRBJ2-2	TRBD2	TGCAGCGGATTAATCGGGACTAGCGGGAGGAAAGAAAACACCGGGGAGCTGTTTTTT	CSGLIGTSGRKENTGELFF
TRBV19	few	TRBJ2-7	-	TGTGCCAGTAGTAAGCAGGGTGGGTTCCACGAGCAGTACTTC	CASSKQGGFHEQYF
TRBV4-3	-	TRBJ2-5	-	TGCGCCAGCAGCCAACACGCGGTGGGGGCCCAAACCCAAGAGACCCAGTACTTC	CASSQHAVGAQTQETQYF
TRBV4-2	-	TRBJ2-2	-	TGTGCCAGCAGCCAAGATCCCCAACAGTCGAACACCGGGGAGCTGTTTTTT	CASSQDPQQSNTGELFF
TRBV5-1	-	TRBJ1-1	TRBD1	TGCGCCAGCAGCGGTGGACAGGGGAACACTGAAGCTTTCTTT	CASSGGQGNTEAFF
TRBV5-1	-	TRBJ2-7	TRBD1	TGCGCCAGCAGCTTCCTCCGGACAGGCTACGAGCAGTACTTC	CASSFLRTGYEQYF
TRBV7-2	-	TRBJ2-7	TRBD2	TGTGCCAGCAGCCCGGGACTAGCGGCCTACGAGCAGTACTTC	CASSPGLAAYEQYF
TRBV27	once	TRBJ1-6	-	TGTGCCAGCAGTTTAGAAACTAGGTGGCCCCTCCACTTT	CASSLETRWPLHF